A single sample is the source of the 18 T cell receptor beta chains below, sequenced in a study of blood T cell repertoires in COVID-19. TCRdb's table, derived via immunoSEQ multiplex PCR, lists solely in-frame clones and lacks some. This sample carries tens of thousands of clones, around 86% of them seen once, and the ten largest clones take more than 3%. Source material: peripheral blood. These receptor sequences come from a man between 60 and 75 years old with acute or convalescent COVID-19.

The chain uses TRBV5-5 and TRBJ1-2, with TRBD1 identical over 9 bases. The CDR3 runs to 15 residues. Germline V CDR1 and CDR2: SGHKS, YYEKEE (reference sequence). Germline trimming cut 0 bases from V and 5 bases from J; bases unmatched to any gene: 5. The DNA for the CDR3 is TGTGCCAGCAGCTTGGGGGACAGGGTCTCTTATGGCTACACCTTC. As protein: CASSLGDRVSYGYTF.

This chain uses TRBV5-4 with TRBJ2-2, with 8 nucleotides matching TRBD2. This CDR3 region has 16 residues. Trimming at V came to 4 bases and at J to 3 bases, leaving 8 bases not matched to a gene. CDR1 SGHNT and CDR2 YYREEE come from the germline V gene (reference sequence). The CDR3 loop reads CASSPFGGADTGELFF. The CDR3 DNA reads TGTGCCAGCAGCCCATTCGGGGGGGCGGACACCGGGGAGCTGTTTTTT. Full variable domain (rest looked up from reference TRBV5-4 and TRBJ2-2): ETGVTQSPTHLIKTRGQQVTLRCSSQSGHNTVSWYQQALGQGPQFIFQYYREEENGRGNFPPRFSGLQFPNYSSELNVNALELDDSALYLCASSPFGGADTGELFFGEGSRLTVL.

The CDR3 here is CASSRDRDYEQYF. CDR3 coding DNA: TGTGCCAGCAGCCGGGACAGAGACTACGAGCAGTACTTC. The rearrangement joins TRBV11-3 to TRBJ2-7; TRBD1 matches at 7 bases. Germline V gene sequence: CDR1 SGHNT, CDR2 YENEEA. The CDR3 sequence is 13 residues long. Unmatched junction bases numbered 4, after V lost 5 bases and J lost 3 bases.

The chain recombines TRBV4-2 with TRBJ1-1, with a weak D call TRBD1 (5 bases). Trimming shortened V by 0 bases and J by 3 bases, and 11 bases separated the two germline ends. Germline loops: CDR1 LGHNA, CDR2 YNFKEQ. The length of the CDR3 is 15 residues. The CDR3 spells CASSQDQDTYTEAFF. In DNA, the CDR3 is TGTGCCAGCAGCCAAGACCAGGACACTTACACTGAAGCTTTCTTT.

J is TRBJ1-1 and V is TRBV5-5, with a weak D call TRBD1 (5 bases). With 0 bases removed from V and 4 bases from J, the gap between germline ends came to 28 bases. In germline, CDR1 is SGHKS, CDR2 YYEKEE (reference sequence). The CDR3 has 20 residues. The CDR3 here is CASSLELPARWGTWGTEAFF. The CDR3 nucleotides read TGTGCCAGCAGCTTGGAATTGCCCGCGCGATGGGGGACTTGGGGCACTGAAGCTTTCTTT.

This clone was detected once. The chain carries TRBV3-1 (or the pseudogene TRBV3-2) and TRBJ1-2, with 8 nucleotides matching TRBD1. Germline-derived CDR1 and CDR2 are LGHDT and YNNKEL (reference sequence). CDR3 size: 14 residues. V shed 3 bases, J shed 7 bases, and the junction held 7 bases outside the gene matches. CDR3: CASSQGTTGAGYTF. CDR3 coding DNA: TGTGCCAGCAGCCAGGGGACGACAGGGGCTGGCTACACCTTC.

The V call is TRBV19, the J call TRBJ1-4; weak D call: TRBD1 (6 bases). Germline V gives CDR1 LNHDA, CDR2 SQIVND (reference sequence). V was shortened by 3 bases and J by 5 bases, with 10 bases between the two germline ends. The CDR3 runs to 14 residues. The CDR3 is CASSINRENEKLFF. CDR3 in DNA: TGTGCCAGTAGTATTAACAGGGAGAATGAAAAACTGTTTTTT. Based on the CDR3 plus reference TRBV19 and TRBJ1-4, the full variable domain is DGGITQSPKYLFRKEGQNVTLSCEQNLNHDAMYWYRQDPGQGLRLIYYSQIVNDFQKGDIAEGYSVSREKKESFPLTVTSAQKNPTAFYLCASSINRENEKLFFGSGTQLSVL.

The chain uses TRBV7-9 and TRBJ1-3; no clear D. Germline V gene lookup returns CDR1 SEHNR and CDR2 FQNEAQ (reference sequence). V gave up 6 bases and J gave up 5 bases, with 14 bases separating them. The CDR3 runs 14 residues. The CDR3: CASRHPGTRNTIYF. The CDR3 region has the DNA TGTGCCAGCAGGCACCCCGGTACCAGAAACACCATATATTTT.

The J gene is TRBJ1-2, the V gene TRBV6-5, with D unclear. Trimming pared 5 bases from V and 4 bases from J, leaving 14 bases between. There are 14 residues in the CDR3. Germline CDR1 reads MNHEY; CDR2 reads SVGAGI. The CDR3 spells CASSPSTAFYGYTF. CDR3 nucleotides: TGTGCCAGCAGTCCTTCTACAGCCTTCTATGGCTACACCTTC.

This chain connects TRBV7-2 to TRBJ2-2; a possible D gene is TRBD1 (5 bases). Germline V CDR1 and CDR2: SGHTA, FQGNSA. The CDR3 length is 15 residues. V dropped 5 bases and J dropped 1 base, with 11 bases sitting between them. The CDR3 is CASSQGRVNTGELFF. CDR3 in DNA: TGTGCCAGCAGCCAAGGCAGGGTGAACACCGGGGAGCTGTTTTTT. Combining the CDR3 with reference TRBV7-2 and TRBJ2-2 gives the whole variable domain GAGVSQSPSNKVTEKGKDVELRCDPISGHTALYWYRQSLGQGLEFLIYFQGNSAPDKSGLPSDRFSAERTGGSVSTLTIQRTQQEDSAVYLCASSQGRVNTGELFFGEGSRLTVL.

This chain joins TRBV7-6 and TRBJ2-1, with D tentatively TRBD1 (5 bases). The CDR3 has 17 residues. Per germline, CDR1 SGHVS and CDR2 FNYEAQ. Trimming stripped 5 bases from V and 1 base from J, with 18 bases between. The CDR3 coding sequence is TGTGCCAGCAGCGGGGTCTGGTTTCAGGGTTCCTACAATGAGCAGTTCTTC. As protein: CASSGVWFQGSYNEQFF.

The chain uses TRBV6-2 or TRBV6-3 and TRBJ2-1; 8 bases map to TRBD2. Germline V gene sequence: CDR1 MNHEY, CDR2 SVGEGT. The CDR3 is made up of 14 amino acids. The ends lost 2 bases at V and 6 bases at J; junction bases unmatched: 3. The CDR3: CASSYAGGSNEQFF. CDR3 coding DNA: TGTGCCAGCAGTTACGCGGGGGGCTCCAATGAGCAGTTCTTC.

The chain combines TRBV14 with TRBJ2-7; 8 nucleotides match TRBD1. This CDR3 has 16 amino acids. Germline trimming cut 3 bases from V and 3 bases from J; bases unmatched to any gene: 10. Germline V gives CDR1 SGHDN, CDR2 FVKESK. The CDR3: CASSQAVGTGHYEQYF. As DNA, the CDR3 is TGTGCCAGCAGCCAGGCGGTTGGGACAGGACACTACGAGCAGTACTTC.

The CDR3 is CASSHGQGGYYSPLHF. The CDR3 DNA is TGTGCCAGCAGCCACGGACAGGGAGGATATTATTCACCCCTCCACTTT. The chain links TRBV3-1 (or the pseudogene TRBV3-2) to TRBJ1-6; 8 positions agree with TRBD1. Unmatched junction bases numbered 9, after V lost 3 bases and J lost 8 bases. The germline gives CDR1 LGHDT, CDR2 YNNKEL (reference sequence). This CDR3 is 16 amino acids long.

This rearrangement joins TRBV4-1 to TRBJ1-2; D is undetermined. V lost 0 bases and J 2 bases, leaving 4 bases between the germline ends. Germline CDR1 and CDR2: MGHRA and YSYEKL. The CDR3 runs 13 residues. The CDR3 loop is CASSQDRNYGYTF. The CDR3 DNA reads as TGCGCCAGCAGCCAAGACCGGAACTATGGCTACACCTTC.

The rearrangement links TRBV5-6 to TRBJ2-5; D remains unclear. V was cut by 2 bases and J by 5 bases, with 4 bases left in between. The CDR3 has 11 residues. Per germline, CDR1 SGHDT and CDR2 YYEEEE. Here the CDR3 reads CASSFEETQYF. The CDR3 coding sequence is TGTGCCAGCAGCTTTGAGGAGACCCAGTACTTC.

The rearrangement links TRBV29-1 to TRBJ1-1, with a possible D match to TRBD1 (5 bases). Germline V gene data show CDR1 as SQVTM and CDR2 as ANQGSEA. Trimming shortened V by 4 bases and J by 4 bases, and 16 bases separated the two germline ends. This CDR3 region has 14 residues. CDR3 protein: CSVGRQFPLTEAFF. CDR3 in DNA: TGCAGCGTTGGCAGACAGTTCCCTCTCACTGAAGCTTTCTTT.

V usage is TRBV4-1 and J usage is TRBJ1-1, with D possibly being TRBD1 (6 bases). The CDR3 is 17 amino acids. Trimming cost V 0 bases and J 0 bases, with 14 bases left between them. Germline CDR1 reads MGHRA; CDR2 reads YSYEKL. The CDR3 sequence is CASSQDRGRGLNTEAFF. CDR3 nucleotides: TGCGCCAGCAGCCAAGATCGGGGCAGGGGACTGAACACTGAAGCTTTCTTT.